The 16 T cell receptor beta chains in this list originate from one sample, sequenced in a study of early T cells in non-severe SARS-CoV-2 infection. Using its own MiXCR run on the 5' RACE reads, TCRdb lists one record per CDR3 protein. Here the sample spans some 80,000 distinct CDR3 sequences, approximately 12% being singletons. The sample here was whole blood, taken at baseline. These receptors all come from an adult who was a healthcare worker with PCR-confirmed SARS-CoV-2 infection or an uninfected control (not recorded which). The donor label of this sample is uncertain.

This clonotype was counted only a few times. The chain is built from TRBV10-3 and TRBJ2-1; 10 nucleotides match TRBD1. CDR1 and CDR2 from the germline V gene are ENHRY and SYGVKD. V was clipped by 7 bases and J by 5 bases; unmatched bases: 2. CDR3 length: 13 residues. CDR3 region: CAITGQGDNEQFF. The CDR3 region has the DNA TGTGCCATCACCGGACAGGGGGACAATGAGCAGTTCTTC.

This clonotype was counted only a few times. The chain couples TRBV4-3 to TRBJ1-4, with unresolved D. V lost 4 bases and J lost 3, with 12 bases in between. This CDR3 is built from 15 residues. The germline V gene has CDR1 LGHNA and CDR2 YSLEER. CDR3 region: CASSLEGLSNEKLFF. DNA for the CDR3: TGCGCCAGCAGCCTAGAAGGGTTATCTAATGAAAAACTGTTTTTT.

The chain combines TRBV27 with TRBJ2-1, with TRBD2 matching 11 bases. Germline-derived CDR1 and CDR2 are MNHEY and SMNVEV (reference sequence). Unmatched junction bases numbered 1, after V lost 1 base and J lost 2 bases. The CDR3 has 16 residues. The CDR3 coding sequence is TGTGCCAGCAGTTTATATAGCGGGGGGGCCTACAATGAGCAGTTCTTC. Amino acids: CASSLYSGGAYNEQFF.

This clonotype was seen repeatedly, ten times or more. The rearrangement joins TRBV29-1 to TRBJ2-3; possibly TRBD1 for D (6 bases). The CDR3 totals 12 residues. CDR1 is SQVTM and CDR2 is ANQGSEA in the germline V gene. Trimming pared 7 bases from V and 2 bases from J, leaving 10 bases between. Here the CDR3 DNA reads TGCAGCGCCTGGACAGTCACAGATACGCAGTATTTT. Amino acids: CSAWTVTDTQYF.

Many counts were recorded for this clonotype. The genes are TRBV12-3 or TRBV12-4 and TRBJ2-5; D possibly matches TRBD1 or TRBD2 (5 bases each). The CDR3 is 13 residues long. Trimming removed 7 bases from V and 5 bases from J, with 14 bases in between. The CDR3 DNA is TGTGCCAGCACCGGGGCGGGTAGGGAGACCCAGTACTTC. It specifies CASTGAGRETQYF.

This clonotype was found many times. The V call is TRBV6-6, the J call TRBJ1-2, with no clear D. This CDR3 region has 11 residues. CDR1 and CDR2 from the germline V gene are MNHNY and SVGAGI (reference sequence). CDR3 in amino acids: CATSQLYGYTF. For the CDR3, the DNA is TGTGCTACGTCACAGCTCTATGGCTACACCTTC.

Ten or more counts support this clonotype. The V and J genes are TRBV19 and TRBJ1-5; no clear D. Trimming removed 2 bases from V and 3 bases from J, with 14 bases in between. Germline CDR1 LNHDA, CDR2 SQIVND (reference sequence). There are 16 residues in the CDR3. This CDR3 is CASSITLRPNNQPQHF. CDR3 nucleotide sequence: TGTGCCAGTAGTATAACCTTGCGGCCAAACAATCAGCCCCAGCATTTT.

DNA of the CDR3: TGCAGTGCTAGCCCGGGACAGCCTCTTGAAAACGGCTACACCTTC. Residues: CSASPGQPLENGYTF. J is TRBJ1-2 and V is TRBV20-1, with 7 nucleotides matching TRBD1. The V segment lost 3 bases and the J segment 8 bases; nucleotides outside the gene matches: 15. CDR1 is DFQATT and CDR2 is SNEGSKA in the germline V gene (reference sequence). The CDR3 covers 15 residues.

This clonotype was recorded many times. The chain has TRBV11-2 and TRBJ2-1; D might be TRBD1 or TRBD2, each matching 5 bases. The CDR3 contains 13 residues. V shed 8 bases and J shed 4 bases, with 12 bases lying between them. Looked up from germline, CDR1 is SGHAT and CDR2 is FQNNGV. CDR3 sequence (DNA): TGTGCCAGCGGTGGGGGACCGTACAATGAGCAGTTCTTC. This encodes CASGGGPYNEQFF.

In this sample, this clonotype turned up many times. The chain uses TRBV4-1 and TRBJ2-1; no clear D. V lost 0 bases and J 8 bases, leaving 2 bases between the germline ends. Per germline, CDR1 MGHRA and CDR2 YSYEKL. This CDR3 spans 11 amino acids. CDR3 region: CASSQEDEQFF. CDR3 nucleotide sequence: TGCGCCAGCAGCCAAGAGGATGAGCAGTTCTTC.

This chain uses TRBV7-2 with TRBJ2-5; D is possibly TRBD1 or TRBD2 (5 bases each). The ends were cut back, 4 bases at V and 4 bases at J, with 19 bases in the middle. The CDR3 sequence is 16 residues long. The germline gives CDR1 SGHTA, CDR2 FQGNSA. The CDR3 sequence is CASSSILGLGGETQYF. The CDR3 DNA reads as TGTGCCAGCAGCTCCATCCTGGGGCTTGGGGGAGAGACCCAGTACTTC.

This clonotype was counted a few times. This chain connects TRBV29-1 to TRBJ2-7; TRBD1 or TRBD2 may be the D gene (5 bases each). This CDR3 is built from 12 residues. Trimming stripped 4 bases from V and 6 bases from J, with 13 bases between. Per germline, CDR1 SQVTM and CDR2 ANQGSEA. CDR3 DNA sequence: TGCAGCGTTGGGGACGGGGAACGCGAGCAGTACTTC. Protein sequence: CSVGDGEREQYF.

In this sample, this clonotype turned up many times. The V gene is TRBV14, the J gene TRBJ2-5; 8 bases agree with TRBD1. V shed 3 bases, J shed 2 bases, and the junction held 17 bases outside the gene matches. The germline CDR1 and CDR2 sequences are SGHDN and FVKESK. This CDR3 is 19 amino acids long. DNA of the CDR3: TGTGCCAGCAGCCACGACGACAGGGGATATGGTTATAGGCAAGAGACCCAGTACTTC. It encodes CASSHDDRGYGYRQETQYF.

This clonotype was recorded many times. The CDR3 reads CSVETALETQYF. The DNA of the CDR3 is TGCAGCGTTGAAACGGCCTTAGAGACCCAGTACTTC. V gene TRBV29-1 combines with J gene TRBJ2-5, with no clear D. The CDR3 loop spans 12 amino acids. Trimming left V 2 bases short and J 4 bases short, with 8 bases between. The germline CDR1 and CDR2 sequences are SQVTM and ANQGSEA.

The chain joins TRBV5-1 to TRBJ2-1; 8 nucleotides line up with TRBD2. From germline, CDR1 is SGHRS and CDR2 YFSETQ. CDR3 length: 15 amino acids. Germline trimming cut 0 bases from V and 2 bases from J; bases unmatched to any gene: 1. DNA for the CDR3: TGCGCCAGCAGCTTGGCTAGCGGGCCCTACAATGAGCAGTTCTTC. It yields the protein CASSLASGPYNEQFF.

This clonotype appeared many times. This chain joins TRBV6-4 and TRBJ1-2; 7 bases align to TRBD1. Germline lookup yields CDR1 MRHNA and CDR2 SNTAGT. The CDR3 is 13 residues long. Germline trimming cut 6 bases from V and 5 bases from J; bases unmatched to any gene: 6. The CDR3 bases are TGTGCCAGCAGCGAGACAGGGACGTATGGCTACACCTTC. This gives the protein CASSETGTYGYTF.